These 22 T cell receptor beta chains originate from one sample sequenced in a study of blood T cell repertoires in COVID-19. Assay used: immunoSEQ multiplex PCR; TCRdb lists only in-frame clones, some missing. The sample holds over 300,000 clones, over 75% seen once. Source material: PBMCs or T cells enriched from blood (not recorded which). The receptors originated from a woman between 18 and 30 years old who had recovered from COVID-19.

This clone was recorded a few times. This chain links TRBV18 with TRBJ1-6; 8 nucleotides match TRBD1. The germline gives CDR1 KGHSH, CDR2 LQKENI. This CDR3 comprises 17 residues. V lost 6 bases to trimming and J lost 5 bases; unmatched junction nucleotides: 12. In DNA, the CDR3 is TGTGCCAGCTCCCTCAATGGACAGGGCGGTAATAATTCACCCCTCCACTTT. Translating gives CASSLNGQGGNNSPLHF.

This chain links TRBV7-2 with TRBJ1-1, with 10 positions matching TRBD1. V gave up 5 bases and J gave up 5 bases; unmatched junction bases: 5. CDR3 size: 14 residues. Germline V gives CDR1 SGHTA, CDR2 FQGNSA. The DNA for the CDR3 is TGTGCCAGCAGCCTCGACAGGGGGCAGACTGAAGCTTTCTTT. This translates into CASSLDRGQTEAFF.

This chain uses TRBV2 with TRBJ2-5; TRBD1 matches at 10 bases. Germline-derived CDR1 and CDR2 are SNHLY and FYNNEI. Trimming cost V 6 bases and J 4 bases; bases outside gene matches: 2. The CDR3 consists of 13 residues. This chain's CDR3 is CASRRDRGETQYF. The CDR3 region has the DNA TGTGCCAGCAGGAGGGACAGGGGAGAGACCCAGTACTTC.

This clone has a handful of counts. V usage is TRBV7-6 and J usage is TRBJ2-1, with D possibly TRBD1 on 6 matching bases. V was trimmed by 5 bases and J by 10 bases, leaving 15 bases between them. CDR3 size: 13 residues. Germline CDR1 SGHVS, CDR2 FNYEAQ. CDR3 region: CASSREIQGEQFF. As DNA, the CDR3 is TGTGCCAGCAGCCGGGAAATTCAGGGGGAGCAGTTCTTC.

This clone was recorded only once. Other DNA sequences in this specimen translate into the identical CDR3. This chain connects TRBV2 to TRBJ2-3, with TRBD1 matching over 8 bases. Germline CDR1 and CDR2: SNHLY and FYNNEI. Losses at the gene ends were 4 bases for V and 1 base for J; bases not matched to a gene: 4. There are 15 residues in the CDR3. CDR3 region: CASSVGQGRTDTQYF. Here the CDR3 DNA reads TGTGCCAGCAGTGTAGGACAGGGTCGCACAGATACGCAGTATTTT.

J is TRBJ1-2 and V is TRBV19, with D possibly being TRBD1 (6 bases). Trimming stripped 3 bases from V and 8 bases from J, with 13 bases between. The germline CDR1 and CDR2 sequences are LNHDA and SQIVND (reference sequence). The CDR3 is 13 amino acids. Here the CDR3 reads CASSIDRSGGYTF. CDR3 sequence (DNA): TGTGCCAGTAGTATCGACAGGTCTGGAGGCTACACCTTC.

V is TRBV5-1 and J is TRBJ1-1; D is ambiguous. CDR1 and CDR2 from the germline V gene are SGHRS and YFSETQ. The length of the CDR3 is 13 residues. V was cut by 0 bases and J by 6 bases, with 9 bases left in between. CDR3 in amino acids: CASSLAGRAEAFF. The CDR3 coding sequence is TGCGCCAGCAGCTTGGCCGGGAGGGCTGAAGCTTTCTTT.

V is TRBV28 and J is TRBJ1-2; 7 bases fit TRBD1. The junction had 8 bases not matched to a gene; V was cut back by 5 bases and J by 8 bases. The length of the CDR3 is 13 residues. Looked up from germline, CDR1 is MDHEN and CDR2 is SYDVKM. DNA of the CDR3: TGTGCCAGCAGTGTCGACAGGGTCGGCGGCTACACCTTC. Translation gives CASSVDRVGGYTF.

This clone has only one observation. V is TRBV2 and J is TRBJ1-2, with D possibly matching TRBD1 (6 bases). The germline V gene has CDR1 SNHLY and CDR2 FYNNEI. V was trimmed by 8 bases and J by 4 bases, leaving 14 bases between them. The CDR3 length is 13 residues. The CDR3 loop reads CASVGHQGYGYTF. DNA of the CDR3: TGTGCCAGCGTGGGACATCAAGGCTATGGCTACACCTTC.

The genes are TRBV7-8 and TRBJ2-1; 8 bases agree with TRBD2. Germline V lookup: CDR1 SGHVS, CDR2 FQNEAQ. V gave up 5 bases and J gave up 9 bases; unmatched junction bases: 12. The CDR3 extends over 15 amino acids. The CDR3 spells CASSSESGGRSEQFF. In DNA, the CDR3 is TGTGCCAGCAGCAGTGAGTCGGGAGGGCGCAGTGAGCAGTTCTTC. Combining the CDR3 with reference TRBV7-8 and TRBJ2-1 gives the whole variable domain GAGVSQSPRYKVAKRGQDVALRCDPISGHVSLFWYQQALGQGPEFLTYFQNEAQLDKSGLPSDRFFAERPEGSVSTLKIQRTQQEDSAVYLCASSSESGGRSEQFFGPGTRLTVL.

The CDR3 spells CSVPKETQYF. The CDR3 DNA reads as TGCAGCGTTCCCAAAGAGACCCAGTACTTC. This rearrangement joins TRBV29-1 to TRBJ2-5; D is ambiguous. The V end lost 5 bases, the J end lost 3 bases, and 4 bases lay between the germline ends. In germline, CDR1 is SQVTM, CDR2 ANQGSEA. The CDR3 length is 10 residues.

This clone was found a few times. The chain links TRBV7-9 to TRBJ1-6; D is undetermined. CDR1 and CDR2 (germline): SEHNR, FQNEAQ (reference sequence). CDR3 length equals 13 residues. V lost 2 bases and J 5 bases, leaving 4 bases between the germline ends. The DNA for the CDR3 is TGTGCCAGCAGCTTACAGGATAATTCACCCCTCCACTTT. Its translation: CASSLQDNSPLHF.

This CDR3 reads CASLAGGAGNTIYF. In DNA form, the CDR3 reads TGTGCCAGCTTGGCCGGGGGAGCCGGAAACACCATATATTTT. The V and J genes are TRBV6-5 and TRBJ1-3; weak D call: TRBD1 (5 bases). The ends were cut back, 8 bases at V and 4 bases at J, with 15 bases in the middle. The CDR3 consists of 14 residues. Germline V gene lookup returns CDR1 MNHEY and CDR2 SVGAGI.

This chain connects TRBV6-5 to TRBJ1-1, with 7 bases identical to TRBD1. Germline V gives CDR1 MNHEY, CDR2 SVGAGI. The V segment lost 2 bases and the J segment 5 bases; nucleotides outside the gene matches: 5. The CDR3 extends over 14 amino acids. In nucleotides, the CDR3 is TGTGCCAGCAGTTACAGGGGGCCGGGGACTGAAGCTTTCTTT. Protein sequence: CASSYRGPGTEAFF.

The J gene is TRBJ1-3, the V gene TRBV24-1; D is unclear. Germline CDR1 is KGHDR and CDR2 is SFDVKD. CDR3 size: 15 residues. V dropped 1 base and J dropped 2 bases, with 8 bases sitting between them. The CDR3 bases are TGTGCCACCAGTGATTTATTGGGCCCTGGAAACACCATATATTTT. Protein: CATSDLLGPGNTIYF.

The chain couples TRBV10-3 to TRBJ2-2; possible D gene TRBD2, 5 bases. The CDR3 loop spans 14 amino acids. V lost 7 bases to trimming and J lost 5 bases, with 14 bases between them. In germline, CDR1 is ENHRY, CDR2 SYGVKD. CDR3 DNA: TGTGCCATCATGAGGGTTTCGGGTACCGGGGAGCTGTTTTTT. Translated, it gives CAIMRVSGTGELFF.

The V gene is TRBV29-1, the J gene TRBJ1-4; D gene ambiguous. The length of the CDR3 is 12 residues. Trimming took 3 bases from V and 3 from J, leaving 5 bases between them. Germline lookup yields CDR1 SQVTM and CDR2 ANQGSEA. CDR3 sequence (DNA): TGCAGCGTTGAGGAGTCTAATGAAAAACTGTTTTTT. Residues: CSVEESNEKLFF. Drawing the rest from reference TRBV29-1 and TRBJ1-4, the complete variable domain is SAVISQKPSRDICQRGTSLTIQCQVDSQVTMMFWYRQQPGQSLTLIATANQGSEATYESGFVIDKFPISRPNLTFSTLTVSNMSPEDSSIYLCSVEESNEKLFFGSGTQLSVL.

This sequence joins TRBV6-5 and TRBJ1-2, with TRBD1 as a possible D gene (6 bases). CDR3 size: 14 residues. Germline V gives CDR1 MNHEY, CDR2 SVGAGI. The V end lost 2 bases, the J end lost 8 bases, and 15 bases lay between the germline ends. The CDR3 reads CASSYTGQTGGYTF. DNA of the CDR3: TGTGCCAGCAGTTACACCGGACAGACGGGCGGCTACACCTTC.

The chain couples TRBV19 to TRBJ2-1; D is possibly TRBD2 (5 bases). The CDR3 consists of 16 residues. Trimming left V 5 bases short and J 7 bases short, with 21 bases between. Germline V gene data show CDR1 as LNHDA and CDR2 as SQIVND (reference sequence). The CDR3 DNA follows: TGTGCCAGTAGTTCCGGCGGAGGATCAGCTTCGAATGAGCAGTTCTTC. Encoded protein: CASSSGGGSASNEQFF.

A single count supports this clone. Here the CDR3 reads CASSFGLHNSPLHF. Here the CDR3 DNA reads TGTGCCAGCAGTTTCGGTCTTCATAATTCACCCCTCCACTTT. The chain joins TRBV25-1 to TRBJ1-6; D gene uncertain. Per germline, CDR1 MGHDK and CDR2 SYGVNS. CDR3 length: 14 amino acids. Trimming shortened V by 5 bases and J by 5 bases, and 10 bases separated the two germline ends. Combining the CDR3 with reference TRBV25-1 and TRBJ1-6 gives the whole variable domain EADIYQTPRYLVIGTGKKITLECSQTMGHDKMYWYQQDPGMELHLIHYSYGVNSTEKGDLSSESTVSRIRTEHFPLTLESARPSHTSQYLCASSFGLHNSPLHFGNGTRLTVT.

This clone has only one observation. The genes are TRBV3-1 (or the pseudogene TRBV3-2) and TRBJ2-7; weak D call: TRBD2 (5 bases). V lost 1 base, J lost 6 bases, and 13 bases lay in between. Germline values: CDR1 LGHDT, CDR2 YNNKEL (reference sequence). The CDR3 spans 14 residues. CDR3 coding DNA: TGTGCCAGCAGCCAAGCGGCGGGTGGGATCGAGCAGTACTTC. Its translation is CASSQAAGGIEQYF.

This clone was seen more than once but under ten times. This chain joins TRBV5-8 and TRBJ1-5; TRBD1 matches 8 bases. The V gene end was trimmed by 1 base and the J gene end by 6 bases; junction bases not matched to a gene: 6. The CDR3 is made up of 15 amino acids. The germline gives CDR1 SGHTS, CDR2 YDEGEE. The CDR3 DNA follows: TGTGCCAGCAGCTTGTGGGAGACAGGGGTTCAGCCCCAGCATTTT. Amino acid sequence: CASSLWETGVQPQHF.